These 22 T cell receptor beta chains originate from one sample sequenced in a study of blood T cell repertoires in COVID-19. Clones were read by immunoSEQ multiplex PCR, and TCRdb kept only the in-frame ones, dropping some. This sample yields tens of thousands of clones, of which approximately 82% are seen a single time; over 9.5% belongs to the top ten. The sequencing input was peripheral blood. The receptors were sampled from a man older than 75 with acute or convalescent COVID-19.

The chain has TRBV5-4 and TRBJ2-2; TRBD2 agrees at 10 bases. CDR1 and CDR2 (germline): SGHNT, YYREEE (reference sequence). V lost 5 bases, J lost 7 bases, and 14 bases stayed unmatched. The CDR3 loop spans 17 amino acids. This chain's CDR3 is CASSLAAGGPGVGELFF. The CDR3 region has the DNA TGTGCCAGCAGTCTGGCAGCGGGAGGGCCGGGGGTCGGGGAGCTGTTTTTT.

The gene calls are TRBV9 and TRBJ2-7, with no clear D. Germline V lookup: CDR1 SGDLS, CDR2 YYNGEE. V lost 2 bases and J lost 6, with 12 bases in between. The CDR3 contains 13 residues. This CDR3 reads CASSVAENSEQYF. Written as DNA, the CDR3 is TGTGCCAGCAGCGTGGCGGAGAACTCCGAGCAGTACTTC.

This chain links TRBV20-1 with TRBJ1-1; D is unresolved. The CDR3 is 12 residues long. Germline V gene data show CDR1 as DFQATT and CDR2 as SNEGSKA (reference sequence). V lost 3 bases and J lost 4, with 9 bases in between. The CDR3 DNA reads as TGCAGTGCTAGTGGAGGTGGCACTGAAGCTTTCTTT. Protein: CSASGGGTEAFF.

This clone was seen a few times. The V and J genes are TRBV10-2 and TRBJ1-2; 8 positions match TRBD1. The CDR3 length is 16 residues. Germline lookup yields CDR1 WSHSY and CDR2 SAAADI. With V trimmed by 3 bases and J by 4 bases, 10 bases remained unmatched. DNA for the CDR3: TGCGCCAGCAGTGATTTCCAGGGGGCAGGGGTCTATGGCTACACCTTC. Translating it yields CASSDFQGAGVYGYTF.

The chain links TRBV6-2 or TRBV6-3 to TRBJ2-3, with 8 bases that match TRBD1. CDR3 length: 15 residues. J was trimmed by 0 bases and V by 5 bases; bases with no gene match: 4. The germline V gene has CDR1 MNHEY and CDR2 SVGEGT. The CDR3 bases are TGTGCCAGCAGTACGGGACAGGCTAGCACAGATACGCAGTATTTT. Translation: CASSTGQASTDTQYF.

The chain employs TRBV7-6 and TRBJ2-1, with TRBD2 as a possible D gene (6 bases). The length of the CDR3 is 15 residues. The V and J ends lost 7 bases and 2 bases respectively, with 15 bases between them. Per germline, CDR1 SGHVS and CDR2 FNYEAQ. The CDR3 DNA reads TGTGCCAGCAACGCCGGGCTAGCGCCCTACAATGAGCAGTTCTTC. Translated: CASNAGLAPYNEQFF.

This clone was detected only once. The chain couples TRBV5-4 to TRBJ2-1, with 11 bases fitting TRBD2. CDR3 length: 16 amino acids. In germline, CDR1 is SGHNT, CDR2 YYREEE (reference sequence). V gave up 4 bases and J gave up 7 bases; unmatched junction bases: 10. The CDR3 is CASSQPLAGVVNEQFF. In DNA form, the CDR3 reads TGTGCCAGCAGCCAGCCACTAGCGGGAGTTGTAAATGAGCAGTTCTTC.

Written as DNA, the CDR3 is TGTGCCAGCAGCTTCTCCTTGAACACTGAAGCTTTCTTT. It translates to CASSFSLNTEAFF. The chain links TRBV11-3 to TRBJ1-1; D is uncertain. Trimming pared 3 bases from V and 0 bases from J, leaving 5 bases between. This CDR3 has 13 residues. Germline lookup yields CDR1 SGHNT and CDR2 YENEEA.

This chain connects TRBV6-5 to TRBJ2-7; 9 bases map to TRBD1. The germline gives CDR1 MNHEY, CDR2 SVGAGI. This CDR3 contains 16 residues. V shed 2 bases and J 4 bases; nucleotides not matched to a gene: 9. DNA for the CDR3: TGTGCCAGCAGTTACACCGGACCGGGACAGGGTTACGAGCAGTACTTC. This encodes CASSYTGPGQGYEQYF.

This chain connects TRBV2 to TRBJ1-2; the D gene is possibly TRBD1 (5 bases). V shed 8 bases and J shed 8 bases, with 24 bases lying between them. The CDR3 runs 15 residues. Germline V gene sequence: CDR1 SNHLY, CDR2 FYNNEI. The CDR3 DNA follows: TGTGCCAGCGGTCTTGATGCGGGGCAATTTCACGGCTACACCTTC. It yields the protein CASGLDAGQFHGYTF.

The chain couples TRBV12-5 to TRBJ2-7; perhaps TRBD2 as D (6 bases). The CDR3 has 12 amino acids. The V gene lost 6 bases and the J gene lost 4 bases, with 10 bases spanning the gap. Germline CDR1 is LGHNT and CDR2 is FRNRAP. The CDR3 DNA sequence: TGTGCTAGTGGCCAGACTAGTTACGAGCAGTACTTC. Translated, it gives CASGQTSYEQYF.

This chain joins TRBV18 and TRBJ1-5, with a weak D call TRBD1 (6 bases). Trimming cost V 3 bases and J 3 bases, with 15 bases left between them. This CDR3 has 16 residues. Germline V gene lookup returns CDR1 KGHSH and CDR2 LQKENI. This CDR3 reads CASSPDRLGNNQPQHF. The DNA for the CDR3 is TGTGCCAGCTCACCCGACAGGCTTGGAAACAATCAGCCCCAGCATTTT.

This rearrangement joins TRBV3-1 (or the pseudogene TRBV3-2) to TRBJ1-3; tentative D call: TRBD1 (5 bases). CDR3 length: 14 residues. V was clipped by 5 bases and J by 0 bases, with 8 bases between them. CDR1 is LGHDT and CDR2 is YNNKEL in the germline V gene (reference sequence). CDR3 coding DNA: TGTGCCAGCAGCGCAGGGTCCTCTGGAAACACCATATATTTT. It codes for CASSAGSSGNTIYF.

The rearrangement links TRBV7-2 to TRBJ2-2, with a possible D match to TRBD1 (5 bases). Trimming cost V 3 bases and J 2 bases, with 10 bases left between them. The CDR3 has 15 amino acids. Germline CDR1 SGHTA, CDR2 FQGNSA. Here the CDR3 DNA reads TGTGCCAGCAGCTTTTCCCAGGGAAACACCGGGGAGCTGTTTTTT. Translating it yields CASSFSQGNTGELFF.

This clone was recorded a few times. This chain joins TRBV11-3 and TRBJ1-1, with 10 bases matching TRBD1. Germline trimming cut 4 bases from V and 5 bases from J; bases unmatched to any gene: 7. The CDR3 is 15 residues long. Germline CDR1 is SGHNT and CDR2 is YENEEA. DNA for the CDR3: TGTGCCAGCAGCTCAAAGGACAGGGGGATAACTGAAGCTTTCTTT. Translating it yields CASSSKDRGITEAFF.

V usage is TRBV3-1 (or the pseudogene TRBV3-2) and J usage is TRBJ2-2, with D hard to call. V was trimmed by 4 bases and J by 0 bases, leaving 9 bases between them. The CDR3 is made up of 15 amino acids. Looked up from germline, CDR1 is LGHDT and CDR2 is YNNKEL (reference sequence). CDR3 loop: CASSPRSPNTGELFF. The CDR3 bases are TGTGCCAGCAGCCCCCGCAGTCCGAACACCGGGGAGCTGTTTTTT.

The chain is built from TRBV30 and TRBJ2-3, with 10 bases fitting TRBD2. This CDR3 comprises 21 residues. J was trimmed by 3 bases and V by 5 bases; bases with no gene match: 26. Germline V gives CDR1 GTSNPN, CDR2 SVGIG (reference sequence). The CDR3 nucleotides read TGTGCCTGGCCCGGACGTGGCCGAGCGGGAGGGGGACCCGACTCTACAGATACGCAGTATTTT. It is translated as CAWPGRGRAGGGPDSTDTQYF.

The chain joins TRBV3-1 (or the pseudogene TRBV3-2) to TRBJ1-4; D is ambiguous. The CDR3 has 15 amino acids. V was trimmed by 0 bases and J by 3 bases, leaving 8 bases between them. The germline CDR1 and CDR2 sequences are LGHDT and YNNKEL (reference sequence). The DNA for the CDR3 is TGTGCCAGCAGCCAAGAGCGCTTGGCTAATGAAAAACTGTTTTTT. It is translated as CASSQERLANEKLFF.

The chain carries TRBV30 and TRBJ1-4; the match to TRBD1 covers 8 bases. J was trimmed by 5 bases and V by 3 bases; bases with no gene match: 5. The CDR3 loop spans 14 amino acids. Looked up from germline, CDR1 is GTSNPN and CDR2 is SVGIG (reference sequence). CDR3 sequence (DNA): TGTGCCTGGAGCCGGACAGGGTCAAATGAAAAACTGTTTTTT. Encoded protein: CAWSRTGSNEKLFF.

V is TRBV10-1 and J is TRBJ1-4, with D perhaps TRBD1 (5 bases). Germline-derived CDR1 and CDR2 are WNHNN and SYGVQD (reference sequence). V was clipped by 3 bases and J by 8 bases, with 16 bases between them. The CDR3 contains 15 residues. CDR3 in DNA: TGCGCCAGCAGTGATAGCGGGGCCCCTGAAGAAAAACTGTTTTTT. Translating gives CASSDSGAPEEKLFF.

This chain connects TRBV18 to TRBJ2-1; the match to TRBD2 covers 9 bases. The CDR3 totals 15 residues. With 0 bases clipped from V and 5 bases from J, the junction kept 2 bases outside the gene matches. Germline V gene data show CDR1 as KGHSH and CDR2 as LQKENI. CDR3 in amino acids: CASSPPGTSHNEQFF. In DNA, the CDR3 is TGTGCCAGCTCACCACCTGGGACTAGCCACAATGAGCAGTTCTTC.

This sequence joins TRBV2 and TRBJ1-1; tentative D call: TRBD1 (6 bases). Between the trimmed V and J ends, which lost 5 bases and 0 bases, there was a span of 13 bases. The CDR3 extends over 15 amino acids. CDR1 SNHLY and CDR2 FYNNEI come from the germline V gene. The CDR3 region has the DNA TGTGCCAGCAGTACGACAGGCGTTATGAACACTGAAGCTTTCTTT. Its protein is CASSTTGVMNTEAFF.